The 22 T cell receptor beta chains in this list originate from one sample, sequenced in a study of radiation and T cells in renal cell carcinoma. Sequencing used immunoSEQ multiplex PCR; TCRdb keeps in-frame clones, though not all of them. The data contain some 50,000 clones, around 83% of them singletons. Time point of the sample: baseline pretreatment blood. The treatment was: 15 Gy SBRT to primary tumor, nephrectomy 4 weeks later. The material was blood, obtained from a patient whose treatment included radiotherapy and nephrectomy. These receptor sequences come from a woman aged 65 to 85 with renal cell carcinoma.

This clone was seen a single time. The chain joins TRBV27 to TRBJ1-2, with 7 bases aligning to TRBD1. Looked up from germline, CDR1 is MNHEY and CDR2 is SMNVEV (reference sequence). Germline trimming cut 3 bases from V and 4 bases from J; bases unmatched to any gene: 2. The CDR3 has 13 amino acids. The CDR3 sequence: CASSFRDSYGYTF. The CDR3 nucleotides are TGTGCCAGCAGTTTCCGGGACAGCTATGGCTACACCTTC.

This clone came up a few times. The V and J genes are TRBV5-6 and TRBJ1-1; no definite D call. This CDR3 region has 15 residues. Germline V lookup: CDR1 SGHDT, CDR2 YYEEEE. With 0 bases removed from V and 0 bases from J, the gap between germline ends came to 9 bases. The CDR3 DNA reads TGTGCCAGCAGCTTGGTTGGGAACATGAACACTGAAGCTTTCTTT. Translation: CASSLVGNMNTEAFF.

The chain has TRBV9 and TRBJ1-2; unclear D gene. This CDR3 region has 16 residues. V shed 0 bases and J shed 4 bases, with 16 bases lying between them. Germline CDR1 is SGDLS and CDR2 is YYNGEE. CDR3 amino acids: CASSVGLTPSGYGYTF. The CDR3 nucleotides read TGTGCCAGCAGCGTAGGTCTCACTCCCTCGGGCTATGGCTACACCTTC.

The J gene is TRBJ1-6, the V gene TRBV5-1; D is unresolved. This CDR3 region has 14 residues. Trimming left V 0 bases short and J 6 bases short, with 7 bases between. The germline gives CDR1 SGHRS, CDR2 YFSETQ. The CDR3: CASSLDRSNSPLHF. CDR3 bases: TGCGCCAGCAGCTTGGACAGATCTAATTCACCCCTCCACTTT.

DNA of the CDR3: TGTGCCAGCAGTGTTGGTGGGGGACTACAGCAATGGCAGTTCTTC. The encoded protein is CASSVGGGLQQWQFF. This chain connects TRBV2 to TRBJ2-1, with TRBD2 identical over 7 bases. Germline values: CDR1 SNHLY, CDR2 FYNNEI. Trimming cost V 4 bases and J 12 bases; bases outside gene matches: 15. CDR3 length equals 15 residues.

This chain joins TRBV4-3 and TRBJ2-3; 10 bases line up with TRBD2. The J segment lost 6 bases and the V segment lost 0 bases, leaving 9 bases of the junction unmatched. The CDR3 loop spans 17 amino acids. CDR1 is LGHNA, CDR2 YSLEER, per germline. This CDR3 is CASSQDSGASGSDTQYF. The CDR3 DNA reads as TGCGCCAGCAGCCAAGATTCTGGGGCTAGCGGGAGTGATACGCAGTATTTT.

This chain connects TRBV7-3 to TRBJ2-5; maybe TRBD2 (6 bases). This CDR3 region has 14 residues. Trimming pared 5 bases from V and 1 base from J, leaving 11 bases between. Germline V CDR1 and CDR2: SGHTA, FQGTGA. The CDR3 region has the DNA TGTGCCAGCAGCACCAATAGCGGCCAAGAGACCCAGTACTTC. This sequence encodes CASSTNSGQETQYF.

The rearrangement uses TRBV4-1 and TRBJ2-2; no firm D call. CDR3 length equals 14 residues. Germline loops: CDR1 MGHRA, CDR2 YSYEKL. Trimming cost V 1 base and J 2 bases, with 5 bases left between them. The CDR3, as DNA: TGCGCCAGCAGCCAAGGGCTTAACACCGGGGAGCTGTTTTTT. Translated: CASSQGLNTGELFF.

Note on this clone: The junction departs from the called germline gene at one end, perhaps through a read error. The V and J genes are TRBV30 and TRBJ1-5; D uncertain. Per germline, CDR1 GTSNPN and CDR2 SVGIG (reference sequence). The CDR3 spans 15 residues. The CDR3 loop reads CAWSESAVSNQPQHF. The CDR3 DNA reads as TGTGCATGGAGTGAATCGGCGGTTAGCAATCAGCCCCAGCATTTT.

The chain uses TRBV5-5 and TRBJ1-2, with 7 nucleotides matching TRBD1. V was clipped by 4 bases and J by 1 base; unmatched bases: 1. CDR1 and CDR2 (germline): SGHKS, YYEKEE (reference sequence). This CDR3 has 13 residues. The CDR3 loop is CASSHRGNYGYTF. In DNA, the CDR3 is TGTGCCAGCAGCCACAGGGGTAACTATGGCTACACCTTC. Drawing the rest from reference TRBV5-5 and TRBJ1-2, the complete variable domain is DAGVTQSPTHLIKTRGQQVTLRCSPISGHKSVSWYQQVLGQGPQFIFQYYEKEERGRGNFPDRFSARQFPNYSSELNVNALLLGDSALYLCASSHRGNYGYTFGSGTRLTVV.

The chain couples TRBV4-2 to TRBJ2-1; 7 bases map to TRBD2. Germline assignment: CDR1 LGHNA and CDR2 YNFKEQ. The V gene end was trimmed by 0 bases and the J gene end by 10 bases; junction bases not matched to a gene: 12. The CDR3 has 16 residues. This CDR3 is CASSQDMGGEFREQFF. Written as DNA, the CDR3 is TGTGCCAGCAGCCAAGATATGGGGGGGGAATTCAGGGAGCAGTTCTTC.

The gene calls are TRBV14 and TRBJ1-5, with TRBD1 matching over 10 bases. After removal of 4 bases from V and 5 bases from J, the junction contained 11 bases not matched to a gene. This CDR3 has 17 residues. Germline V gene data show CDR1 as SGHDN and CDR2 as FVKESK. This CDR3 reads CASSRPGTGVLDQPQHF. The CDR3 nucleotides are TGTGCCAGCAGCCGGCCGGGGACAGGGGTTTTGGATCAGCCCCAGCATTTT.

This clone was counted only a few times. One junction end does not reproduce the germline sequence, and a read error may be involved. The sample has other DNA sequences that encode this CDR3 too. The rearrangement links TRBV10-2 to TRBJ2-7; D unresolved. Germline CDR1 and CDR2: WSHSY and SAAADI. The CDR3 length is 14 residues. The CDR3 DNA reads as TGCGCCAGCTGTGTGGGGTGGCCGAGCTACGAGCTGTACTTC. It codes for CASCVGWPSYELYF.

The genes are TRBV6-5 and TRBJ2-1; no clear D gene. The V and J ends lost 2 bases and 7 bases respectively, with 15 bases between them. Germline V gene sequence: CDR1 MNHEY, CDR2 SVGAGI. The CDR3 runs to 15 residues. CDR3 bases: TGTGCCAGCAGTTACGGCAGGATAGGGTCAAATGAGCAGTTCTTC. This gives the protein CASSYGRIGSNEQFF.

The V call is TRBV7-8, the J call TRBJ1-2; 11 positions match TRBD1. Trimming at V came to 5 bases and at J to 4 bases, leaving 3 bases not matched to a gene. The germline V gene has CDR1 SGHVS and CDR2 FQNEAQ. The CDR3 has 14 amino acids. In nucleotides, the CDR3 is TGTGCCAGCAGCGTCGGGACAGGGGGCTATGGCTACACCTTC. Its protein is CASSVGTGGYGYTF. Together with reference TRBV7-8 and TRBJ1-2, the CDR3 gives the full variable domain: GAGVSQSPRYKVAKRGQDVALRCDPISGHVSLFWYQQALGQGPEFLTYFQNEAQLDKSGLPSDRFFAERPEGSVSTLKIQRTQQEDSAVYLCASSVGTGGYGYTFGSGTRLTVV.

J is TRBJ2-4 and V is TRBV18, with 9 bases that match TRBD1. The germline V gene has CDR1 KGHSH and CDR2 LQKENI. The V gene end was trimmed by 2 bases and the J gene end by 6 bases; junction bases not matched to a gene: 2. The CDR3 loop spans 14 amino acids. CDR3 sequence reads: CASSPGTGLNIQYF. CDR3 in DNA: TGTGCCAGCTCACCAGGGACAGGGCTAAACATTCAGTACTTC.

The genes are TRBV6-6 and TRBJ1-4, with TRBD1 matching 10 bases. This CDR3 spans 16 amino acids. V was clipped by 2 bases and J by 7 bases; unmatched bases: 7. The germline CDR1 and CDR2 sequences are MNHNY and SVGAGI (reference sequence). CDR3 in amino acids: CASSYPPTGGFEKLFF. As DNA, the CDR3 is TGTGCCAGCAGTTACCCCCCGACAGGGGGCTTTGAAAAACTGTTTTTT.

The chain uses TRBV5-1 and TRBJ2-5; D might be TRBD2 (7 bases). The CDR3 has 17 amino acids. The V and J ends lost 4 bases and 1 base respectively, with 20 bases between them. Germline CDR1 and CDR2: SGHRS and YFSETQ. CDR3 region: CASSPRGGPRPQETQYF. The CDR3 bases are TGCGCCAGCAGCCCACGCGGGGGCCCGAGACCCCAAGAGACCCAGTACTTC.

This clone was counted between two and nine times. The CDR3, as DNA: TGTGCCAGCAGTTCGTGGACAGGGAGCTCCTACGAGCAGTACTTC. This translates into CASSSWTGSSYEQYF. The V gene is TRBV7-9, the J gene TRBJ2-7; 8 bases fit TRBD1. This CDR3 spans 15 amino acids. CDR1 and CDR2 from the germline V gene are SEHNR and FQNEAQ (reference sequence). V was clipped by 6 bases and J by 0 bases; unmatched bases: 7.

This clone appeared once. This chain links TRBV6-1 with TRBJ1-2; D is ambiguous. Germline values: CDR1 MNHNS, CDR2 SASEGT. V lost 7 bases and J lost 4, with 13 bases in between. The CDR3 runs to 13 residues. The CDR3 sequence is CASKPGPGYGYTF. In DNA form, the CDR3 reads TGTGCCAGCAAACCGGGCCCGGGCTATGGCTACACCTTC.

In nucleotides, the CDR3 is TGCGCCAGCAGCTTGGGTGGGAGACGCTACGAGCAGTACTTC. Translated, it gives CASSLGGRRYEQYF. The chain recombines TRBV5-1 with TRBJ2-7, with a weak D call TRBD2 (5 bases). Germline V gives CDR1 SGHRS, CDR2 YFSETQ. This CDR3 is 14 amino acids long. The V end was cut by 0 bases, the J end by 3 bases, with 10 bases between.

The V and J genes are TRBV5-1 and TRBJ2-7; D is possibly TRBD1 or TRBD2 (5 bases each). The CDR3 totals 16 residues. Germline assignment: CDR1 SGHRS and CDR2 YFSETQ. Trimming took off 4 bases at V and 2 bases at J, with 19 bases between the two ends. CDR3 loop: CASSIIEGQGTYEQYF. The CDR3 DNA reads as TGCGCCAGCAGCATCATCGAGGGGCAAGGGACCTACGAGCAGTACTTC.